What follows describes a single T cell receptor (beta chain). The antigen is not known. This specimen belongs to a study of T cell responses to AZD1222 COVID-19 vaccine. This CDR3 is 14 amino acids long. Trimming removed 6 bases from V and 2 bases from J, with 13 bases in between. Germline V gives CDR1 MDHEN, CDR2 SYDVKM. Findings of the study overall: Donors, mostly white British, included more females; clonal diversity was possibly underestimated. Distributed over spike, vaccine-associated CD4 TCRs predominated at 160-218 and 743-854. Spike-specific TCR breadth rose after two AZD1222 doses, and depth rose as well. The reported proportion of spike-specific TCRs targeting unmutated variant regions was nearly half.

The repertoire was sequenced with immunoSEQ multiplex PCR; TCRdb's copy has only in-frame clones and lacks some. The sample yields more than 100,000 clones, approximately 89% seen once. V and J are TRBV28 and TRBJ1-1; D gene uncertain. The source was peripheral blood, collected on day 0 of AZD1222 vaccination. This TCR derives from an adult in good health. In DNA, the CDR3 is TGTGCCAGCAGCTTTTACCCAAAAAACACTGAAGCTTTCTTT. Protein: CASSFYPKNTEAFF. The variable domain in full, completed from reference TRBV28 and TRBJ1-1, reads DVKVTQSSRYLVKRTGEKVFLECVQDMDHENMFWYRQDPGLGLRLIYFSYDVKMKEKGDIPEGYSVSREKKERFSLILESASTNQTSMYLCASSFYPKNTEAFFGQGTRLTVV.